What follows are 23 T cell receptor beta chains derived from one specimen sequenced in a study of blood T cells in healthy people across ages. A sample-barcoded 5' primer and a J-beta primer mix were used in a second PCR of roughly 6 to 11 cycles. TCRdb reanalysed the 5' RACE reads using MiXCR and keeps one entry per CDR3 protein. Of 760,000 or so distinct CDR3 sequences in the sample, roughly 25% were seen once. These same records also appear under a second study, on T cells of mothers and their children.

Sequenced input: blood. The receptors were gathered from a boy younger than 18 in good health.

This clonotype occurred a few times. This chain joins TRBV29-1 and TRBJ2-7; 8 bases align to TRBD1. The germline CDR1 and CDR2 sequences are SQVTM and ANQGSEA. The CDR3 extends over 12 amino acids. The V gene end was trimmed by 4 bases and the J gene end by 3 bases; junction bases not matched to a gene: 2. CDR3 DNA: TGCAGCGTTGTAACAGGGGGCTACGAGCAGTACTTC. It yields the protein CSVVTGGYEQYF.

The CDR3 loop is CASSLSTSGNTDTQYF. The CDR3 DNA is TGTGCCAGCAGTTTATCGACTAGCGGGAACACAGATACGCAGTATTTT. The rearrangement uses TRBV28 and TRBJ2-3; the match to TRBD2 covers 11 bases. Losses at the gene ends were 1 base for V and 2 bases for J; bases not matched to a gene: 2. The CDR3 runs 16 residues. The germline V gene encodes CDR1 MDHEN and CDR2 SYDVKM.

The chain employs TRBV3-1 and TRBJ2-5; D remains unclear. Matching the DNA end better, TRBJ2-1 makes the J call doubtful. The CDR3 consists of 12 residues. Per germline, CDR1 LGHDT and CDR2 YNNKEL (reference sequence). The DNA for the CDR3 is TGTGCCAGCAGCCAACTGCTTAATGAGCAGTTCTTC. Amino acids: CASSQLLNEQFF.

Turning to this clonotype: At one end, the junction sequence differs from germline, possibly due to a read error. The chain couples TRBV5-1 to TRBJ1-1, with a possible D match to TRBD1 (6 bases). The CDR3 length is 14 residues. Germline-derived CDR1 and CDR2 are SGHRS and YFSETQ. The CDR3 is CASSLDSQNTEASF. The CDR3 DNA is TGCGCCAGCAGCCTGGACAGCCAGAACACTGAAGCTTCCTTT.

This chain uses TRBV4-3 with TRBJ2-5; D gene unclear. Germline assignment: CDR1 LGHNA and CDR2 YSLEER. The CDR3 has 16 residues. Trimming took off 5 bases at V and 5 bases at J, with 21 bases between the two ends. The CDR3 DNA sequence: TGCGCCAGCAGCTCACGCGGAGCCCGGGCCGTGGAGACCCAGTACTTC. Translating gives CASSSRGARAVETQYF.

The chain couples TRBV7-2 to TRBJ1-1; D possibly corresponds to TRBD1 (6 bases). Per germline, CDR1 SGHTA and CDR2 FQGNSA. The CDR3 consists of 16 residues. V was clipped by 4 bases and J by 3 bases, with 18 bases between them. The CDR3 sequence: CASSSKLGRGYTEAFF. CDR3 DNA sequence: TGTGCCAGCAGCTCCAAATTGGGCAGGGGCTACACTGAAGCTTTCTTT.

This clonotype was seen only a few times. This chain uses TRBV27 with TRBJ1-6, with D unresolved. V gave up 3 bases and J gave up 8 bases, with 11 bases separating them. Germline V CDR1 and CDR2: MNHEY, SMNVEV (reference sequence). The CDR3 spans 14 residues. CDR3 sequence reads: CASSFRGIYSPLHF. In DNA form, the CDR3 reads TGTGCCAGCAGTTTCCGAGGAATCTATTCACCCCTCCACTTT.

The V gene is TRBV7-8, the J gene TRBJ2-6, with 11 bases identical to TRBD2. The V gene end was trimmed by 7 bases and the J gene end by 4 bases; junction bases not matched to a gene: 12. The germline V gene has CDR1 SGHVS and CDR2 FQNEAQ. The CDR3 totals 18 residues. The DNA for the CDR3 is TGTGCCAGCACCCTATTAGCGGGAGGGCTATTAGGGGCCAACGTCCTGACTTTC. Translating it yields CASTLLAGGLLGANVLTF.

The chain carries TRBV7-9 and TRBJ1-1; 7 bases are shared with TRBD1. J was trimmed by 8 bases and V by 5 bases; bases with no gene match: 11. The CDR3 totals 14 residues. Germline V gives CDR1 SEHNR, CDR2 FQNEAQ (reference sequence). The CDR3 DNA is TGTGCCAGCAGCCACCCAGGACAGGCCCCGGAAGCTTTCTTT. Protein: CASSHPGQAPEAFF.

The chain couples TRBV18 to TRBJ2-4; 7 bases fit TRBD1. Germline CDR1 is KGHSH and CDR2 is LQKENI. CDR3 length equals 14 residues. V trimming: 4 bases; J trimming: 7 bases; junction bases outside the gene matches: 7. CDR3 nucleotide sequence: TGTGCCAGCTCACAATCTACAGGGGATAACATTCAGTACTTC. Translation: CASSQSTGDNIQYF. The complete variable domain, with remaining parts taken from reference TRBV18 and TRBJ2-4, reads NAGVMQNPRHLVRRRGQEARLRCSPMKGHSHVYWYRQLPEEGLKFMVYLQKENIIDESGMPKERFSAEFPKEGPSILRIQQVVRGDSAAYFCASSQSTGDNIQYFGAGTRLSVL.

J is TRBJ2-1 and V is TRBV12-3 or TRBV12-4; D ambiguous. This CDR3 is built from 12 residues. V was clipped by 0 bases and J by 12 bases, with 9 bases between them. In DNA, the CDR3 is TGTGCCAGCAGTTTAGCGTCAGGCGGGCAGTTCTTC. This encodes CASSLASGGQFF.

The chain joins TRBV6-1 to TRBJ2-7; 7 nucleotides agree with TRBD1. From germline, CDR1 is MNHNS and CDR2 SASEGT. The CDR3 covers 15 residues. The V segment lost 0 bases and the J segment 3 bases; nucleotides outside the gene matches: 5. The CDR3 nucleotides are TGTGCCAGCAGTGAAGCGGGGGACAGCTTCTACGAGCAGTACTTC. This encodes CASSEAGDSFYEQYF.

V and J are TRBV6-2 or TRBV6-3 and TRBJ2-7; 9 bases map to TRBD1. CDR3 length equals 17 residues. With 5 bases clipped from V and 0 bases from J, the junction kept 11 bases outside the gene matches. Looked up from germline, CDR1 is MNHEY and CDR2 is SVGEGT. CDR3 loop: CASSRPQGAFGSYEQYF. The DNA of the CDR3 is TGTGCCAGCAGTCGGCCACAGGGGGCCTTCGGCTCCTACGAGCAGTACTTC.

This clonotype was found a few times. The chain couples TRBV7-9 to TRBJ1-2; D not resolved. This CDR3 has 11 amino acids. Germline V gene sequence: CDR1 SEHNR, CDR2 FQNEAQ (reference sequence). Trimming left V 4 bases short and J 1 base short, with 1 base between. The CDR3 region has the DNA TGTGCCAGCAGCTATAACTATGGCTACACCTTC. Its protein is CASSYNYGYTF.

In this sample, this clonotype turned up a few times. The junction differs from germline at one of its ends, possibly a read error. The chain uses TRBV7-7 and TRBJ2-7; TRBD1 matches at 9 bases. The CDR3 contains 15 residues. Germline V gives CDR1 SSHAT, CDR2 FNYEAQ (reference sequence). The CDR3 DNA sequence: TGTGCTAGCAGCCTGGGACAGGGAGTTGACTACGAGCAGTACTTC. Its protein product is CASSLGQGVDYEQYF.

This clonotype has more than one count but fewer than ten. The chain combines TRBV4-2 with TRBJ2-5, with 12 bases identical to TRBD2. TRBJ2-1 explains the end of the DNA better; the J call may be wrong. Germline V gives CDR1 LGHNA, CDR2 YNFKEQ. The CDR3 spans 16 residues. This CDR3 is CASSQAILAGGNEQFF. DNA of the CDR3: TGTGCCAGCAGCCAAGCGATCCTAGCGGGGGGGAACGAGCAGTTCTTC.

The rearrangement joins TRBV29-1 to TRBJ2-5, with a tentative D call TRBD1 (6 bases). The germline V and J ends were trimmed by 4 bases and 2 bases, with 17 bases remaining between them. Germline lookup yields CDR1 SQVTM and CDR2 ANQGSEA. The CDR3 is 15 residues long. The CDR3 spells CSVVPAPGQQETQYF. The CDR3 DNA reads TGCAGCGTTGTTCCTGCTCCCGGACAGCAAGAGACCCAGTACTTC. Supplemented by reference TRBV29-1 and TRBJ2-5, the full variable domain reads SAVISQKPSRDICQRGTSLTIQCQVDSQVTMMFWYRQQPGQSLTLIATANQGSEATYESGFVIDKFPISRPNLTFSTLTVSNMSPEDSSIYLCSVVPAPGQQETQYFGPGTRLLVL.

This clonotype was picked up a small number of times. The chain links TRBV6-2 or TRBV6-3 to TRBJ2-2; D gene uncertain. Germline V gene data show CDR1 as MNHEY and CDR2 as SVGEGT. The CDR3 loop spans 19 amino acids. The V end lost 2 bases, the J end lost 2 bases, and 21 bases lay between the germline ends. The DNA for the CDR3 is TGTGCCAGCAGTTACCAACCGTACTCGTCACTGCTAAACACCGGGGAGCTGTTTTTT. Its translation is CASSYQPYSSLLNTGELFF.

This clonotype was observed a few times. The CDR3 DNA reads TGTGCCAGCAGTTCAAATGACCAGCCCAACTATGGCTACACCTTC. Translated, it gives CASSSNDQPNYGYTF. The chain carries TRBV6-6 and TRBJ1-2; no clear D. V lost 4 bases and J lost 2, with 14 bases in between. The CDR3 sequence is 15 residues long. The V gene's germline CDR1 is MNHNY and CDR2 SVGAGI (reference sequence).

The chain is built from TRBV2 and TRBJ2-2; 7 bases match TRBD1. The J segment lost 6 bases and the V segment lost 6 bases, leaving 10 bases of the junction unmatched. This CDR3 comprises 15 residues. Per germline, CDR1 SNHLY and CDR2 FYNNEI. The CDR3 protein is CASRASRTGPGELFF. The CDR3 coding sequence is TGTGCCAGCAGGGCGTCCAGGACAGGACCCGGGGAGCTGTTTTTT.

A word on this clonotype: Germline is not matched at one junction end, which may reflect a read error. The chain is built from TRBV11-2 and TRBJ2-7; D unclear. Germline CDR1 SGHAT, CDR2 FQNNGV. The CDR3 extends over 15 amino acids. In DNA form, the CDR3 reads TGTGCCAGCAGCCTAGAGCTATCGGTTCCCTACGAGCAGTACTTC. This translates into CASSLELSVPYEQYF.

The chain employs TRBV2 and TRBJ2-5, with 10 bases matching TRBD1. The J call is in doubt because the DNA end fits TRBJ2-1 better. This CDR3 region has 15 residues. The V gene's germline CDR1 is SNHLY and CDR2 FYNNEI. CDR3 bases: TGTGCCAGCAGTAGGAGTTGGGACAGGGGAAATGAGCAGTTCTTC. It yields the protein CASSRSWDRGNEQFF.

The chain couples TRBV6-2 or TRBV6-3 to TRBJ1-1, with D possibly TRBD1 on 6 matching bases. Germline V gene data show CDR1 as MNHEY and CDR2 as SVGEGT. CDR3 length: 12 amino acids. The V and J ends lost 5 bases and 8 bases respectively, with 12 bases between them. The CDR3 is CASSTGGAEAFF. CDR3 coding DNA: TGTGCCAGCAGTACGGGGGGCGCAGAAGCTTTCTTT.